This TCR beta chain was identified in a study of blood T cell repertoires in COVID-19. About the research overall: Sample material is recorded as cDNA or gDNA derived from T cells, B-cell-depleted T cells, or PBMCs.

As originally analysed: Estimation of nucleated cell counts relied on the amplification of reference gene primers. Repertoires were generated with immunoSEQ multiplex PCR, while TCRdb's copy carries only in-frame clones and drops some. From that table come the V and J calls and clone size; the DNA was used to work out D and trimming. The sample includes under 350,000 clones, around 90% of them seen just once. V lost 10 bases to trimming and J lost 4 bases, with 29 bases between them. CDR3 size: 19 residues. Looked up from germline, CDR1 is MDHEN and CDR2 is SYDVKM. The sequence was obtained from a man in his 70s with acute or convalescent COVID-19. V and J are TRBV28 and TRBJ2-6; a weak D match, TRBD1 (6 bases). Specimen: peripheral blood. CDR3: CATTAPAGTPGSGANVLTF. The CDR3 DNA reads TGTGCCACAACTGCGCCGGCCGGGACACCGGGTTCGGGGGCCAACGTCCTGACTTTC. The variable domain in full, completed from reference TRBV28 and TRBJ2-6, reads DVKVTQSSRYLVKRTGEKVFLECVQDMDHENMFWYRQDPGLGLRLIYFSYDVKMKEKGDIPEGYSVSREKKERFSLILESASTNQTSMYLCATTAPAGTPGSGANVLTFGAGSRLTVL.